This passage covers 28 T cell receptor beta chains from one sample sequenced in a study of human T cells and chemical hapten exposure. Using its own MiXCR run on the RACE reads, TCRdb lists one record per CDR3 protein. The table has some 350,000 distinct CDR3 sequences, around 6% seen once. Specified time point: patch test 2, 6 weeks after DPC sensitization. Regarding treatment: therapeutic diphenylcyclopropenone sensitization with weekly scalp DPC. Source: whole blood, taken in connection with sensitization to the hapten diphenylcyclopropenone (DPC). These receptors originate from a woman between 18 and 30 years old with alopecia areata. Some clones in this sample may be carry-over from other donors' samples.

This clonotype has at least ten counts. The rearrangement joins TRBV12-3 or TRBV12-4 to TRBJ2-7; D is possibly TRBD1 (6 bases). The CDR3 covers 13 residues. Trimming removed 6 bases at V and 2 bases at J, with 11 bases between. The CDR3 region is CASRTGTTYEQYF. The CDR3 nucleotides read TGTGCCAGCAGAACCGGGACAACCTACGAGCAGTACTTC.

The chain joins TRBV6-6 to TRBJ1-6, with a possible D match to TRBD1 (5 bases). V was trimmed by 8 bases and J by 10 bases, leaving 12 bases between them. The CDR3 length is 12 residues. CDR1 is MNHNY and CDR2 is SVGAGI in the germline V gene (reference sequence). Written as DNA, the CDR3 is TGTGCCAGCGGCAGGGAGGTGTCACCCCTCCACTTT. The encoded protein is CASGREVSPLHF.

The genes are TRBV24-1 and TRBJ2-1; no firm D call. The germline CDR1 and CDR2 sequences are KGHDR and SFDVKD. V was pared by 1 base and J by 6 bases, with 3 bases between. The CDR3 consists of 12 residues. The CDR3 spells CATSDFGNEQFF. For the CDR3, the DNA is TGTGCCACCAGTGATTTTGGCAATGAGCAGTTCTTC.

Many counts were recorded for this clonotype. V is TRBV3-1 and J is TRBJ1-1, with 7 bases matching TRBD1. The junction had 8 bases not matched to a gene; V was cut back by 3 bases and J by 4 bases. CDR1 and CDR2 (germline): LGHDT, YNNKEL (reference sequence). The CDR3 loop spans 15 amino acids. The CDR3 bases are TGTGCCAGCAGCCATCAAGACAGGGCCCCCACTGAAGCTTTCTTT. It encodes CASSHQDRAPTEAFF.

This clonotype was detected many times. This CDR3 reads CSARDAQGSWGSYNSPLHF. The CDR3 DNA reads as TGCAGTGCTAGAGATGCACAGGGGTCGTGGGGCTCCTATAATTCACCCCTCCACTTT. The chain carries TRBV20-1 and TRBJ1-6; 7 nucleotides line up with TRBD1. V shed 0 bases and J 0 bases; nucleotides not matched to a gene: 11. Germline lookup yields CDR1 DFQATT and CDR2 SNEGSKA (reference sequence). CDR3 size: 19 residues.

This clonotype was seen only a few times. The V gene is TRBV28, the J gene TRBJ1-2; D is ambiguous. Germline V gene data show CDR1 as MDHEN and CDR2 as SYDVKM. With 3 bases removed from V and 2 bases from J, the gap between germline ends came to 10 bases. The CDR3 contains 14 residues. The CDR3 sequence: CASSFPLPNYGYTF. The CDR3 DNA reads as TGTGCCAGCAGTTTCCCCCTTCCCAACTATGGCTACACCTTC.

This clonotype was seen more than once but under ten times. This chain links TRBV9 with TRBJ1-2; 8 bases align to TRBD1. CDR3 size: 14 residues. The germline gives CDR1 SGDLS, CDR2 YYNGEE. Unmatched junction bases numbered 7, after V lost 1 base and J lost 8 bases. CDR3 nucleotide sequence: TGTGCCAGCAGCGTAAGCCCGGACAGGGAAGGCTACACCTTC. As protein: CASSVSPDREGYTF.

In this sample, this clonotype turned up a few times. The chain joins TRBV7-9 to TRBJ2-2; D ambiguous. CDR1 SEHNR and CDR2 FQNEAQ come from the germline V gene (reference sequence). The CDR3 covers 15 residues. Trimming took off 2 bases at V and 1 base at J, with 8 bases between the two ends. The CDR3 coding sequence is TGTGCCAGCAGCTTACTCAGTTTGAACACCGGGGAGCTGTTTTTT. This sequence encodes CASSLLSLNTGELFF.

This clonotype was recorded a few times. The CDR3 sequence: CASSLPGVFTEAFF. The CDR3 DNA reads TGCGCCAGCAGCCTGCCTGGGGTATTCACTGAAGCTTTCTTT. The chain employs TRBV4-1 and TRBJ1-1; D is undetermined. CDR1 is MGHRA and CDR2 is YSYEKL in the germline V gene. Trimming removed 4 bases from V and 4 bases from J, with 13 bases in between. This CDR3 spans 14 amino acids.

The sample holds a few counts of this clonotype. The J gene is TRBJ1-1, the V gene TRBV4-1, with TRBD1 as a possible D gene (5 bases). Trimming pared 4 bases from V and 6 bases from J, leaving 15 bases between. CDR3 size: 14 residues. Germline V gene sequence: CDR1 MGHRA, CDR2 YSYEKL. The chain's CDR3 is CASSPSQGWAEAFF. The CDR3 bases are TGCGCCAGCAGCCCCTCTCAGGGATGGGCTGAAGCTTTCTTT.

The sample holds many counts of this clonotype. The chain combines TRBV6-5 with TRBJ2-1; 12 nucleotides match TRBD2. Germline CDR1 is MNHEY and CDR2 is SVGAGI. The CDR3 spans 15 residues. The V and J ends lost 7 bases and 5 bases, in that order; junction bases with no gene match: 6. CDR3 sequence: CASTNLAGGHNEQFF. CDR3 DNA sequence: TGTGCCAGCACCAACCTAGCGGGGGGGCACAATGAGCAGTTCTTC.

At least ten counts were recorded for this clonotype. This chain joins TRBV6-1 and TRBJ2-3, with TRBD1 as a possible D gene (6 bases). Germline values: CDR1 MNHNS, CDR2 SASEGT. Trimming stripped 4 bases from V and 4 bases from J, with 12 bases between. The CDR3 has 14 residues. CDR3 residues: CASSALYRADTQYF. The CDR3 region has the DNA TGTGCCAGCAGTGCTTTGTACAGGGCAGATACGCAGTATTTT.

This clonotype was observed at least ten times. The chain joins TRBV6-6 to TRBJ2-7; D possibly matches TRBD1 or TRBD2 (5 bases each). The V end lost 5 bases, the J end lost 6 bases, and 17 bases lay between the germline ends. In germline, CDR1 is MNHNY, CDR2 SVGAGI (reference sequence). This CDR3 region has 14 residues. CDR3 nucleotide sequence: TGTGCCAGCAGTCCCTGGGTCGGGACGACCGAGCAGTACTTC. This sequence encodes CASSPWVGTTEQYF.

Details on this clonotype: Relative to the germline gene, one junction end is altered; a read error may explain this. This chain links TRBV28 with TRBJ2-1, with D possibly being TRBD2 (5 bases). Germline CDR1 reads MDHEN; CDR2 reads SYDVKM. This CDR3 is 15 amino acids long. The CDR3 region is CASSLAPAGLNERFF. CDR3 DNA sequence: TGTGCCAGCAGTTTGGCCCCGGCGGGCTTAAATGAGCGGTTCTTC.

The chain combines TRBV6-2 or TRBV6-3 with TRBJ2-7; TRBD2 matches at 11 bases. In germline, CDR1 is MNHEY, CDR2 SVGEGT. CDR3 size: 15 residues. The junction had 6 bases not matched to a gene; V was cut back by 5 bases and J by 3 bases. CDR3 DNA sequence: TGTGCCAGCAGTATTCCTAGCGGGGGGCACTACGAGCAGTACTTC. This gives the protein CASSIPSGGHYEQYF.

A few counts support this clonotype. The genes are TRBV3-1 and TRBJ2-6; 10 bases agree with TRBD1. Germline loops: CDR1 LGHDT, CDR2 YNNKEL (reference sequence). V lost 0 bases, J lost 2 bases, and 7 bases stayed unmatched. The CDR3 is made up of 19 amino acids. CDR3 sequence (DNA): TGTGCCAGCAGCCAAGATATGCGACAGGGGGCAGCTGGGGCCAACGTCCTGACTTTC. Amino acids: CASSQDMRQGAAGANVLTF.

There are many counts of this clonotype. The V and J genes are TRBV6-5 and TRBJ2-7; 8 bases fit TRBD2. The V and J ends lost 5 bases and 2 bases, in that order; junction bases with no gene match: 11. CDR3 length: 16 amino acids. Germline CDR1 reads MNHEY; CDR2 reads SVGAGI. This CDR3 reads CASSPGAARGAYEQYF. The CDR3, as DNA: TGTGCCAGCAGTCCTGGGGCTGCGCGGGGGGCCTACGAGCAGTACTTC.

In this sample, this clonotype turned up a few times. The chain recombines TRBV2 with TRBJ1-1, with TRBD1 matching over 8 bases. V was pared by 5 bases and J by 10 bases, with 12 bases of the junction left unmatched. This CDR3 contains 14 residues. In germline, CDR1 is SNHLY, CDR2 FYNNEI. CDR3 amino acids: CASSPIGQGRGAFF. As DNA, the CDR3 is TGTGCCAGCAGTCCTATAGGACAGGGTAGAGGAGCTTTCTTT.

This clonotype was observed many times. The V gene is TRBV29-1, the J gene TRBJ2-1; 8 nucleotides agree with TRBD2. The CDR3 contains 14 residues. V lost 7 bases, J lost 8 bases, and 13 bases stayed unmatched. Looked up from germline, CDR1 is SQVTM and CDR2 is ANQGSEA. The chain's CDR3 is CSGKPGLGSHEQFF. Here the CDR3 DNA reads TGCAGCGGGAAACCGGGACTAGGTTCCCATGAGCAGTTCTTC.

This clonotype was counted a few times. The chain combines TRBV4-1 with TRBJ2-3; a weak D match, TRBD2 (6 bases). Trimming left V 1 base short and J 1 base short, with 9 bases between. Germline assignment: CDR1 MGHRA and CDR2 YSYEKL. CDR3 size: 15 residues. CDR3 DNA: TGCGCCAGCAGCCAAGGCCCGGGGGGCACAGATACGCAGTATTTT. Amino acids: CASSQGPGGTDTQYF.

This clonotype was counted ten times or more. The genes are TRBV6-5 and TRBJ1-6; D is undetermined. V was pared by 7 bases and J by 7 bases, with 11 bases between. The CDR3 is 13 residues long. Germline CDR1 and CDR2: MNHEY and SVGAGI. This CDR3 reads CASKASVNSPLHF. In DNA form, the CDR3 reads TGTGCCAGCAAGGCCAGTGTAAATTCACCCCTCCACTTT.

This clonotype has at least ten counts. CDR3: CASSSGQGFMNTEAFF. The CDR3 DNA is TGTGCCAGCAGCTCCGGACAGGGGTTTATGAACACTGAAGCTTTCTTT. The gene calls are TRBV11-2 and TRBJ1-1, with 9 bases identical to TRBD1. V gave up 4 bases and J gave up 0 bases; unmatched junction bases: 6. Per the germline V gene, CDR1 is SGHAT and CDR2 is FQNNGV. This CDR3 is 16 amino acids long.

This clonotype appeared many times. The chain employs TRBV20-1 and TRBJ2-7; possibly TRBD1 for D (5 bases). This CDR3 spans 16 amino acids. V lost 3 bases, J lost 2 bases, and 20 bases lay in between. CDR1 DFQATT and CDR2 SNEGSKA come from the germline V gene (reference sequence). CDR3 sequence (DNA): TGCAGTGCTAGGCGGACAACATCAGGTTTTCCCTACGAGCAGTACTTC. It translates to CSARRTTSGFPYEQYF.

This clonotype was counted a few times. The chain combines TRBV6-5 with TRBJ1-1, with D perhaps matching TRBD1 (6 bases). The CDR3 sequence is 15 residues long. Trimming cost V 6 bases and J 5 bases, with 19 bases left between them. CDR1 is MNHEY, CDR2 SVGAGI, per germline. The CDR3: CASRTYSLQGTEAFF. For the CDR3, the DNA is TGTGCCAGCAGAACCTACAGCCTCCAGGGGACTGAAGCTTTCTTT.

This clonotype was counted a few times. The genes are TRBV28 and TRBJ2-5; tentative D call: TRBD2 (6 bases). The V gene's germline CDR1 is MDHEN and CDR2 SYDVKM. Trimming removed 8 bases at V and 5 bases at J, with 12 bases between. There are 12 residues in the CDR3. CDR3 bases: TGTGCCAGCTGGGGGGAACGGGAGACCCAGTACTTC. This sequence encodes CASWGERETQYF. Based on the CDR3 plus reference TRBV28 and TRBJ2-5, the full variable domain is DVKVTQSSRYLVKRTGEKVFLECVQDMDHENMFWYRQDPGLGLRLIYFSYDVKMKEKGDIPEGYSVSREKKERFSLILESASTNQTSMYLCASWGERETQYFGPGTRLLVL.

This clonotype was counted many times. The rearrangement joins TRBV6-2 or TRBV6-3 to TRBJ1-2; maybe TRBD1 (5 bases). The V and J ends lost 0 bases and 4 bases respectively, with 6 bases between them. CDR1 and CDR2 from the germline V gene are MNHEY and SVGEGT. The CDR3 extends over 13 amino acids. CDR3 sequence (DNA): TGTGCCAGCAGTTACTCGACAGCCTATGGCTACACCTTC. Amino acid sequence: CASSYSTAYGYTF.

The DNA for the CDR3 is TGTGCCAGCAGTTTATTGGGACAGGGGTGGCACGAGCAGTACTTC. It codes for CASSLLGQGWHEQYF. The gene calls are TRBV28 and TRBJ2-7; 10 nucleotides agree with TRBD1. Looked up from germline, CDR1 is MDHEN and CDR2 is SYDVKM. The CDR3 extends over 15 amino acids. Trimming at V came to 1 base and at J to 5 bases, leaving 5 bases not matched to a gene. The full variable domain, in which reference TRBV28 and TRBJ2-7 provide the parts outside the CDR3, is DVKVTQSSRYLVKRTGEKVFLECVQDMDHENMFWYRQDPGLGLRLIYFSYDVKMKEKGDIPEGYSVSREKKERFSLILESASTNQTSMYLCASSLLGQGWHEQYFGPGTRLTVT.

The sample holds many counts of this clonotype. This rearrangement joins TRBV29-1 to TRBJ1-1; D is unresolved. From germline, CDR1 is SQVTM and CDR2 ANQGSEA. The CDR3 runs 12 residues. V lost 1 base, J lost 11 bases, and 14 bases lay in between. CDR3 protein: CSVEATFLHAFF. The DNA for the CDR3 is TGCAGCGTTGAAGCAACATTCTTGCATGCTTTCTTT.